This T cell receptor (beta chain) stems from a study of T-cell memory formation after mild COVID-19. A few counts support this clonotype. TCRdb fed the 5' RACE reads into MiXCR, producing one record per CDR3 protein. The sample includes 110,000 or so distinct CDR3 sequences, approximately 21% of them seen just once. Deletions cut 2 bases from V and 0 bases from J, with 6 bases between. The germline V gene encodes CDR1 KGHDR and CDR2 SFDVKD. The CDR3 sequence is 14 residues long. This chain links TRBV24-1 with TRBJ2-5; no definite D call. Sequenced material: PBMCs or a T cell subset sorted from them (not recorded which). This receptor was obtained from a man between 18 and 29 years old who had mild COVID-19 (a few samples of this study predate the infection). Cell type and time point are not known. The CDR3 protein is CATSDSSDQETQYF. The CDR3 DNA reads TGTGCCACCAGTGATTCTTCAGACCAAGAGACCCAGTACTTC.